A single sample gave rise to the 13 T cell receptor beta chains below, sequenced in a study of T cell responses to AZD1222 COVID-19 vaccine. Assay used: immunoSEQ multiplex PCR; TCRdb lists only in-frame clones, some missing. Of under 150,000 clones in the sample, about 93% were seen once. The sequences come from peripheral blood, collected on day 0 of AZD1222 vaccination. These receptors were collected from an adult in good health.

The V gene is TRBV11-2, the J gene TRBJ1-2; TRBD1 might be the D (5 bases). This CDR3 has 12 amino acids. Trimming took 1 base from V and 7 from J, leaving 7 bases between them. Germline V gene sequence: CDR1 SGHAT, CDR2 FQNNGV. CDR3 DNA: TGTGCCAGCAGCTTAGCAGGGATTGGCTACACCTTC. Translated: CASSLAGIGYTF.

The DNA for the CDR3 is TGTGCCAGTAGTATAACACGGTGGGGGGCTAACACTGAAGCTTTCTTT. Translating gives CASSITRWGANTEAFF. V and J are TRBV19 and TRBJ1-1; D is possibly TRBD1 (6 bases). The germline V and J ends were trimmed by 2 bases and 2 bases, with 15 bases remaining between them. Germline CDR1 and CDR2: LNHDA and SQIVND (reference sequence). CDR3 length equals 16 residues.

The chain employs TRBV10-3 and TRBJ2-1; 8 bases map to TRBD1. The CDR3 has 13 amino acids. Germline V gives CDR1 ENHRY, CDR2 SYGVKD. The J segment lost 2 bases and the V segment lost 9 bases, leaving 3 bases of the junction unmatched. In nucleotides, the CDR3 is TGTGCCATGGGGACAGGAACCTACAATGAGCAGTTCTTC. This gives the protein CAMGTGTYNEQFF.

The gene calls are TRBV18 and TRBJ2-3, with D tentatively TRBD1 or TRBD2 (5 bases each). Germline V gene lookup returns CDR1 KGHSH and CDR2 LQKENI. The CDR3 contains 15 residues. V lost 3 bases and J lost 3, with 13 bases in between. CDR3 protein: CASSPGTARTDTQYF. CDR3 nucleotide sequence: TGTGCCAGCTCACCCGGGACCGCTCGGACAGATACGCAGTATTTT.

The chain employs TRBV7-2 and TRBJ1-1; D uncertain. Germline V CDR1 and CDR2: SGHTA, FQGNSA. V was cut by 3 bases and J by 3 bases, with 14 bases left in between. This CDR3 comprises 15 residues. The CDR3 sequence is CASSFLPRRDTEAFF. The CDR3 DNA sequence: TGTGCCAGCAGCTTCCTACCGAGGAGGGACACTGAAGCTTTCTTT.

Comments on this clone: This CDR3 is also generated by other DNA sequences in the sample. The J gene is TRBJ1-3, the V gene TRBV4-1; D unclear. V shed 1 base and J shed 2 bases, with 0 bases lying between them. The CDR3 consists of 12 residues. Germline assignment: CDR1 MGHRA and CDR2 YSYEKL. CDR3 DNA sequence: TGCGCCAGCAGCCAAGCTGGAAACACCATATATTTT. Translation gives CASSQAGNTIYF.

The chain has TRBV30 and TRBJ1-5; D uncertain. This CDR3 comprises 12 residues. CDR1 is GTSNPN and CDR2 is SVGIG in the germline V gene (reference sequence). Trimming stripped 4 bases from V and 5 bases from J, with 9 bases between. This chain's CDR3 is CAWNSWDQPQHF. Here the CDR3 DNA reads TGTGCCTGGAATTCGTGGGATCAGCCCCAGCATTTT. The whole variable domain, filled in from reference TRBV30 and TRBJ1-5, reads SQTIHQWPATLVQPVGSPLSLECTVEGTSNPNLYWYRQAAGRGLQLLFYSVGIGQISSEVPQNLSASRPQDRQFILSSKKLLLSDSGFYLCAWNSWDQPQHFGDGTRLSIL.

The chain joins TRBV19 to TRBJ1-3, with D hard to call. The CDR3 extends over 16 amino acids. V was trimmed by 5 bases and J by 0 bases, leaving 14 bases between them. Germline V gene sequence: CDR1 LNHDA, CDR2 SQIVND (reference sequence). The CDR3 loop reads CASSPFEVRSGNTIYF. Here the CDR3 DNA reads TGTGCCAGTAGTCCCTTTGAAGTTCGCTCTGGAAACACCATATATTTT.

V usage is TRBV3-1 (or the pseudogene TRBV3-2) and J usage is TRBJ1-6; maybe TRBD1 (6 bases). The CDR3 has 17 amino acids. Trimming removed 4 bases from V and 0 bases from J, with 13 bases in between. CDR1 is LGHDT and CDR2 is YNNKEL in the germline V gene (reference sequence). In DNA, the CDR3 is TGTGCCAGCAGCCCTCGGGGGCAGAGCTCCTATAATTCACCCCTCCACTTT. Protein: CASSPRGQSSYNSPLHF.

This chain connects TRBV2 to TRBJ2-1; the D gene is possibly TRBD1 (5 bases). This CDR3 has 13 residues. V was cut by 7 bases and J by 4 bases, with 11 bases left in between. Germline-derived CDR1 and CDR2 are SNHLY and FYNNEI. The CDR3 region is CASNAGIYNEQFF. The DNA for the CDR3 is TGTGCCAGCAACGCAGGGATTTACAATGAGCAGTTCTTC.

The DNA of the CDR3 is TGTGCCAGCAGTTTATCGGGGGTCTCTCAGCCCCAGCATTTT. Translated, it gives CASSLSGVSQPQHF. The rearrangement links TRBV28 to TRBJ1-5; maybe TRBD1 (5 bases). Per the germline V gene, CDR1 is MDHEN and CDR2 is SYDVKM. V dropped 1 base and J dropped 6 bases, with 10 bases sitting between them. The CDR3 runs to 14 residues.

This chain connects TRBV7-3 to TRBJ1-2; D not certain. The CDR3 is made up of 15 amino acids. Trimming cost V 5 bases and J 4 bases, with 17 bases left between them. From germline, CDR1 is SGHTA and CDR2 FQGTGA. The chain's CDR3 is CASSPTGPGGYGYTF. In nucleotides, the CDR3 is TGTGCCAGCAGCCCTACCGGGCCCGGAGGCTATGGCTACACCTTC.

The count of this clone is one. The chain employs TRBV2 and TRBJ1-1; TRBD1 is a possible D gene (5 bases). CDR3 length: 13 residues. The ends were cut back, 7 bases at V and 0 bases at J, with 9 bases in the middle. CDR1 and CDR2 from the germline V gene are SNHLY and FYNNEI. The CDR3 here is CASTLTVNTEAFF. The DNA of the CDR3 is TGTGCCAGCACTCTGACAGTGAACACTGAAGCTTTCTTT.